The clone carrying this T cell receptor (beta chain) was counted only a few times. Treg sorting used a CD4+CD25+CD127-/low gate. Semi-nested PCR with Nested Universal Primer A followed constant-region reverse priming of full-length variable regions. TCRdb independently ran MiXCR on the 5' RACE reads; one entry per CDR3 protein. Of over 45,000 distinct CDR3 sequences listed, more than 25% are singletons. The CDR3 has 16 amino acids. J lost 2 bases, V lost 5 bases, and 4 bases had no gene match. Germline V CDR1 and CDR2: SGHNT, YYREEE (reference sequence). This clonotype originated in a female donor with breast cancer. This chain links TRBV5-4 with TRBJ2-3, with TRBD2 identical over 14 bases. What was sequenced was tumor-infiltrating Tregs sorted from the breast tumor. As DNA, the CDR3 is TGTGCCAGCAGGCCGGGACTAGCGGGAGACACAGATACGCAGTATTTT. Translating it yields CASRPGLAGDTDTQYF.